This T cell receptor (beta chain) was documented in a study of molecular identifiers for immune sequencing clone quantification. Points from the study as a whole: Because of identical TCR molecules sharing a barcode, sizes of highly expanded clones could be underestimated. Among 1 million or so naive cells, as was reported, spiked Jurkat TCR RNA from one cell was detectable.

A word on this clonotype: Antigen specificity is unknown. This may arise from a read error, as a much more abundant clone is one base away. Without the conserved terminal phenylalanine or tryptophan, this CDR3 likely stems from a read error.

TCR libraries were built in bulk with a published protocol and specific TCR primers. TCRdb re-called the PCR reads with MiXCR, one entry per CDR3 protein. This sample has some 650,000 distinct CDR3 sequences, with 15% to 20% found just once. CD8+CD4-CCR7+CD45RA+ cells were sorted as naive CD8 T cells. The germline V gene has CDR1 SEHNR and CDR2 FQNEAQ (reference sequence). The CDR3 is made up of 17 amino acids. With 1 base removed from V and 0 bases from J, the gap between germline ends came to 12 bases. This receptor was identified in a human donor in good health. Some libraries in this study had Jurkat cell RNA spiked in. The sequencing input was naive CD8+ T cells from blood, with Jurkat cell RNA spiked in. Described subset: FACS-sorted CD8+CD4-CCR7+CD45RA+ naive T cells. The rearrangement links TRBV7-9 to TRBJ1-4, with D unclear. CDR3 in DNA: TGTGCCAGCAGCTTAGTGGGGTGGAAAGCAACTAATGAAAAACTGTTTTCT. Protein sequence: CASSLVGWKATNEKLFS.